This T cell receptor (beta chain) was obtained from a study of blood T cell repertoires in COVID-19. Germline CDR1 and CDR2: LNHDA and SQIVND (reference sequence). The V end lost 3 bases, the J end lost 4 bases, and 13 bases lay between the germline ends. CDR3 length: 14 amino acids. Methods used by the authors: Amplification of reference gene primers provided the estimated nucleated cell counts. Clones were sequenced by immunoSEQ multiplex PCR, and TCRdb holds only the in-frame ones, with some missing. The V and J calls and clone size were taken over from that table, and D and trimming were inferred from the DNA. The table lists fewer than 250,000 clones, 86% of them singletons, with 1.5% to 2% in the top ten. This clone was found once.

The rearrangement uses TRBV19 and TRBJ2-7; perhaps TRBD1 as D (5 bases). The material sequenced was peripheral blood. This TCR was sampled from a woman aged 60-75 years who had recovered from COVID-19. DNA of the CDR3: TGTGCCAGTAGTATTGGCAGGGTGGGGTACGAGCAGTACTTC. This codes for CASSIGRVGYEQYF.